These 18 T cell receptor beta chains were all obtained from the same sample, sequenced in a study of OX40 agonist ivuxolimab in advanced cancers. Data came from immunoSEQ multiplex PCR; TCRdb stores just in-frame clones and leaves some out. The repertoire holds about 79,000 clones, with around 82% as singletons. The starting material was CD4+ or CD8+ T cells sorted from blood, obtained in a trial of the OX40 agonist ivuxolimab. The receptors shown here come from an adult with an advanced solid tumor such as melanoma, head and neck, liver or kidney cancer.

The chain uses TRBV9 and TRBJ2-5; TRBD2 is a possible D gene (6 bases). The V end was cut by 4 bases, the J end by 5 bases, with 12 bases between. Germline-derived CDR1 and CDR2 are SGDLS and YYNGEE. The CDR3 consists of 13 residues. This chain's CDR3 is CASSIGRDETQYF. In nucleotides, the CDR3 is TGTGCCAGCAGCATTGGGCGGGATGAGACCCAGTACTTC.

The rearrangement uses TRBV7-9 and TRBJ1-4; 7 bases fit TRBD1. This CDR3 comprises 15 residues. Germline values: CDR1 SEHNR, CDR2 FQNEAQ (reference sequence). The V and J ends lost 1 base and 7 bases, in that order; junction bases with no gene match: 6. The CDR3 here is CASSLGEGAFEKLFF. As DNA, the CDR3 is TGTGCCAGCAGCTTAGGGGAGGGGGCGTTTGAAAAACTGTTTTTT.

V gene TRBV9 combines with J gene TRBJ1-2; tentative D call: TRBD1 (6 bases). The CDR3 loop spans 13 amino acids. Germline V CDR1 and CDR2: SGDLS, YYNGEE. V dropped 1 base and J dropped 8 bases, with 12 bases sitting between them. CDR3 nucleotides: TGTGCCAGCAGCGTAAGATCAGGGGAGGGCTACACCTTC. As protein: CASSVRSGEGYTF.

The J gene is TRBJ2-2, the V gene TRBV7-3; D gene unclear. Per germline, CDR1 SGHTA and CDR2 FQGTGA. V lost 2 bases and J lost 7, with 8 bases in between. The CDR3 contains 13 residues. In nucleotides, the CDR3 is TGTGCCAGCAGCTTATTTATAAACGGGGAGCTGTTTTTT. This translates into CASSLFINGELFF.

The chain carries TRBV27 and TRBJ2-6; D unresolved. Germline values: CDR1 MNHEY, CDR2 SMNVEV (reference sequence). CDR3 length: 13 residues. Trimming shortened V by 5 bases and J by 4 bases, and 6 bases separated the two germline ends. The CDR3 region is CASSPLGANVLTF. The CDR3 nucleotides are TGTGCCAGCAGTCCCCTCGGGGCCAACGTCCTGACTTTC.

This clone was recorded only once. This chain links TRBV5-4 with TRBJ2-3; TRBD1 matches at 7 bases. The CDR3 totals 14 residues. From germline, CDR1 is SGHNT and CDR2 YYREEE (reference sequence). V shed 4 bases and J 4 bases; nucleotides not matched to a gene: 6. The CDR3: CASSHRGVPDTQYF. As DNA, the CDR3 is TGTGCCAGCAGCCACAGGGGAGTGCCAGATACGCAGTATTTT.

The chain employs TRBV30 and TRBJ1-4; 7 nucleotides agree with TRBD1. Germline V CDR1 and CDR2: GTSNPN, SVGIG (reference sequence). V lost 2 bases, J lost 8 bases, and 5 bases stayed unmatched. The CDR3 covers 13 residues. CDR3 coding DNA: TGTGCCTGGAGTCCAGGGACAGCCGAAAAACTGTTTTTT. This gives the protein CAWSPGTAEKLFF.

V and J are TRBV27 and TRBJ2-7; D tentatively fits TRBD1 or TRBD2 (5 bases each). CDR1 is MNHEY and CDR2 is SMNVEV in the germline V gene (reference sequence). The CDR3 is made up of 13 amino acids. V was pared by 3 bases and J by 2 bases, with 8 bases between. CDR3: CASSFQGAYEQYF. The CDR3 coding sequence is TGTGCCAGCAGTTTTCAGGGAGCCTACGAGCAGTACTTC.

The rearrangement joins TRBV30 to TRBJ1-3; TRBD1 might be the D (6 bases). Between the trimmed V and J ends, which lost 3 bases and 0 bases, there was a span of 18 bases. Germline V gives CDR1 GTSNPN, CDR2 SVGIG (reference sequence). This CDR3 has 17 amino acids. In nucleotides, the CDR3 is TGTGCCTGGAGGTTACTCGGCGGGGGCTACTCTGGAAACACCATATATTTT. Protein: CAWRLLGGGYSGNTIYF.

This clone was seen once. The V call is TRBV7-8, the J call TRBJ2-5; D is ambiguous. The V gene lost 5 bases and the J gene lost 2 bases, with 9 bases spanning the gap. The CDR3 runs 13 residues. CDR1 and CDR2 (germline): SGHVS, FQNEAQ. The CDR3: CASSLLLQETQYF. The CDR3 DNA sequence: TGTGCCAGCAGCCTGCTCTTACAAGAGACCCAGTACTTC.

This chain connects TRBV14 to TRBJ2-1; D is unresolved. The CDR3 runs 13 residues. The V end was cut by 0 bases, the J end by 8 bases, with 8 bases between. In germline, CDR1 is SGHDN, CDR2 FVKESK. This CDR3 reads CASSQDLVDEQFF. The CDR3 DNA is TGTGCCAGCAGCCAAGATCTTGTGGATGAGCAGTTCTTC.

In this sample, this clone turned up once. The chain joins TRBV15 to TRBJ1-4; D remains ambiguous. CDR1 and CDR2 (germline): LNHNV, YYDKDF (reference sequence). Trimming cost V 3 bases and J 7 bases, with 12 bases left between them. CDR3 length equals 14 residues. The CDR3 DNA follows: TGTGCCACCAGCAGTAAGTACACTGGTGAAAAACTGTTTTTT. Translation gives CATSSKYTGEKLFF.

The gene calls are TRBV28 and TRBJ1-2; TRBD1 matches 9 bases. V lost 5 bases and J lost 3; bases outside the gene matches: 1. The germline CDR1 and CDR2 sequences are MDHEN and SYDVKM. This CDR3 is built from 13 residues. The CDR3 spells CASSDRGDYGYTF. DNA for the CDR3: TGTGCCAGCAGTGACAGGGGGGACTATGGCTACACCTTC.

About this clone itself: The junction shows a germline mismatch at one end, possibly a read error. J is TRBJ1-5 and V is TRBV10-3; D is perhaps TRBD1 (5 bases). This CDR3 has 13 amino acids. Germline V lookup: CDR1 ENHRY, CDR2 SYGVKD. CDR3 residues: CAISEETGDRPEF. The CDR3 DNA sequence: TGTGCCATCAGTGAGGAGACTGGGGACCGCCCCGAATTT.

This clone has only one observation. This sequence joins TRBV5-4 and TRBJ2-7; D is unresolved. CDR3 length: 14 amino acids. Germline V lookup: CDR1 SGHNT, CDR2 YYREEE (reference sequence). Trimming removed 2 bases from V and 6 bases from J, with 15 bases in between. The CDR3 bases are TGTGCCAGCAGCTTAAAGTCAGGTCTCGGCGAGCAGTACTTC. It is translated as CASSLKSGLGEQYF.

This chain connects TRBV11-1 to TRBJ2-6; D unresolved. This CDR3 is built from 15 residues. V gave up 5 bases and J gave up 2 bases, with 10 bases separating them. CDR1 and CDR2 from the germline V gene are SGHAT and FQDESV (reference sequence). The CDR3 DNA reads TGTGCCAGCAGCCCCGGGCGGACTGGGGCCAACGTCCTGACTTTC. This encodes CASSPGRTGANVLTF.

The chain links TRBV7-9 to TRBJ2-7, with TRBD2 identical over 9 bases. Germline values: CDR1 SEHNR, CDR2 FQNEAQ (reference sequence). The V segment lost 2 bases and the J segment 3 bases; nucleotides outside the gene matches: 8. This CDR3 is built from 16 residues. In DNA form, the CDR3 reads TGTGCCAGCAGCTTACTTGGCGGAGCGGGGGGCTACGAGCAGTACTTC. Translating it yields CASSLLGGAGGYEQYF.

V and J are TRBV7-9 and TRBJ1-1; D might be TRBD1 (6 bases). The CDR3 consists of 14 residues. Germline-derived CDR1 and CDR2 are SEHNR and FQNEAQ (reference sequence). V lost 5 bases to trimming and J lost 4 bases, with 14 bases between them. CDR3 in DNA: TGTGCCAGCAGCAAAGGGGGGGAGTCCACTGAAGCTTTCTTT. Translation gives CASSKGGESTEAFF. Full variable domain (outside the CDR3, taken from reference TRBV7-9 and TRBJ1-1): DTGVSQNPRHKITKRGQNVTFRCDPISEHNRLYWYRQTLGQGPEFLTYFQNEAQLEKSRLLSDRFSAERPKGSFSTLEIQRTEQGDSAMYLCASSKGGESTEAFFGQGTRLTVV.